The table lists the clone carrying this TCR beta chain with a count of one. The antigen is not known. The record originates from a study of T cells in Graves' hyperthyroidism and ophthalmopathy. Ophthalmopathy cases met thresholds of Clinical Activity Score at least 3, NOSPECS grade at least 4 and duration under 3 months. Orbital computed tomography, thyroid ultrasound, serum thyroxine and TRAb, and clinical symptoms together informed the diagnoses. Cells are PBMCs isolated from around 10 ml of fresh blood. TCR beta CDR3 regions were amplified from RNA. TCR CDR3 underwent first-round RT-PCR with the HTBI primer set. A single record per CDR3 protein comes from TCRdb applying MiXCR to the multiplex PCR reads. The profile covers roughly 240,000 distinct CDR3 sequences, with approximately 25% appearing a single time and roughly 40% taken by the ten largest. Study-level points and caveats: Most thyroid clonotypes that were expanded above 0.001 also turned up in blood.

Germline V gives CDR1 DFQATT, CDR2 SNEGSKA (reference sequence). The CDR3 has 13 amino acids. The V end was cut by 8 bases, the J end by 1 base, with 11 bases between. The genes are TRBV20-1 and TRBJ2-2; tentatively, D is TRBD1 (6 bases). Sequenced material: blood. The clonotype originates from a woman aged 40-49 years with Graves' ophthalmopathy. This CDR3 reads CSTTGLNTGELFF. The CDR3 DNA reads as TGCAGTACTACAGGGTTGAACACCGGGGAGCTGTTTTTT.